This TCR beta chain was found in a study of blood T cell repertoires in COVID-19. About the research overall: Collection of acute and convalescent COVID-19 samples took place in the United States, Italy and Spain. T cells, B-cell-depleted T cells, or PBMCs supplied cDNA or gDNA.

Original data processing: Estimated nucleated cell counts came from reference gene primer amplification. Generated by immunoSEQ multiplex PCR, the TCRdb table keeps only in-frame clones and is missing some. V and J calls and clone size follow that table, whereas D and trimming were derived from the DNA. Of 200,000 to 300,000 clones listed, approximately 86% are singletons. Trimming shortened V by 1 base and J by 10 bases, and 17 bases separated the two germline ends. Germline values: CDR1 MNHEY, CDR2 SVGEGT. This CDR3 has 15 amino acids. Sample: peripheral blood. The chain has TRBV6-2 or TRBV6-3 and TRBJ1-5; D is possibly TRBD1 (6 bases). The sequence came from a man aged 55 to 70 who had recovered from COVID-19. The CDR3 loop is CASSYFTGAGGPQHF. The CDR3 DNA is TGTGCCAGCAGTTACTTCACGGGGGCGGGGGGACCCCAGCATTTT.